The entry below gives a single T cell receptor beta chain sequence along with its context. CDR3 length equals 17 residues. V dropped 1 base and J dropped 4; count of bases not matched to a gene: 8. Germline CDR1 is LGHDT and CDR2 is YNNKEL (reference sequence). Original data processing: For nucleated cells, counts were estimated from reference gene primer amplification. Clones were sequenced by immunoSEQ multiplex PCR, and TCRdb holds only the in-frame ones, with some missing. That table supplies the V and J calls and clone size; D and trimming were determined from the DNA. The table shows some 100,000 clones, with around 90% occurring only once. The data were taken from a study of blood T cell repertoires in COVID-19. At the level of the study: The United States, Italy and Spain provided the acute and convalescent COVID-19 samples. T cells, B-cell-depleted T cells, or PBMCs supplied cDNA or gDNA.

Input material: peripheral blood. The receptor was isolated from a woman in her seventies with acute or convalescent COVID-19. The chain has TRBV3-1 (or the pseudogene TRBV3-2) and TRBJ2-1, with 9 bases that match TRBD2. CDR3 coding DNA: TGTGCCAGCAGCCAAGCCTCTCTAGCGGGAAAATACAATGAGCAGTTCTTC. This gives the protein CASSQASLAGKYNEQFF.